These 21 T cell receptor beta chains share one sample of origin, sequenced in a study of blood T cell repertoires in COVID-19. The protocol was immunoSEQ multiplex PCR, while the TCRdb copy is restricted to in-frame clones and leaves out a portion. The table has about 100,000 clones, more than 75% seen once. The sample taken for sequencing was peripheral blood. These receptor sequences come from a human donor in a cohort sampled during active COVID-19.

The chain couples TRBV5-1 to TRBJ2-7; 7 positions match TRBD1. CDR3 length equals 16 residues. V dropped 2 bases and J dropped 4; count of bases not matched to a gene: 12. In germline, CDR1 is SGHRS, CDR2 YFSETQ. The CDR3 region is CASSFPQGSSNYEQYF. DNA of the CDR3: TGCGCCAGCAGCTTCCCACAGGGGTCTTCTAATTACGAGCAGTACTTC.

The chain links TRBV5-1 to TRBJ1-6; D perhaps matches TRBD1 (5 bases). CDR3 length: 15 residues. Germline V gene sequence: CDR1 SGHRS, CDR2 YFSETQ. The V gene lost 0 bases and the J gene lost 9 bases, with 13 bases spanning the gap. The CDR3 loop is CASSLDPGKGSPLHF. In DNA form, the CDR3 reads TGCGCCAGCAGCTTGGATCCAGGGAAGGGTTCACCCCTCCACTTT.

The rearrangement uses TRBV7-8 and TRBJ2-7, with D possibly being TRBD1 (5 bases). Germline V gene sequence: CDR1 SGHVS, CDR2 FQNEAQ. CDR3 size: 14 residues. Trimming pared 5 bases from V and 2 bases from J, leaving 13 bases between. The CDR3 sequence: CASSTRQQAYEQYF. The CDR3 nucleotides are TGTGCCAGCAGCACCAGACAGCAGGCCTACGAGCAGTACTTC.

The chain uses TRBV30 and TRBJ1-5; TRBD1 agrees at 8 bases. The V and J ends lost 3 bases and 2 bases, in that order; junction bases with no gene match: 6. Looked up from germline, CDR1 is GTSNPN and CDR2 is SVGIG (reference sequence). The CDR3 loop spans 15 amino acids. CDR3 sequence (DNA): TGTGCCTGGAGCGAACCGGGACAGGGCAATCAGCCCCAGCATTTT. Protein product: CAWSEPGQGNQPQHF.

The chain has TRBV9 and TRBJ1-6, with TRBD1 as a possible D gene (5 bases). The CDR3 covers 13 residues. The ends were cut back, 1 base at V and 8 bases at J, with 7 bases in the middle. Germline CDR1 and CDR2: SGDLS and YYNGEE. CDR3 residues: CASSVLGDSPLHF. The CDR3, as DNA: TGTGCCAGCAGCGTATTAGGGGATTCACCCCTCCACTTT.

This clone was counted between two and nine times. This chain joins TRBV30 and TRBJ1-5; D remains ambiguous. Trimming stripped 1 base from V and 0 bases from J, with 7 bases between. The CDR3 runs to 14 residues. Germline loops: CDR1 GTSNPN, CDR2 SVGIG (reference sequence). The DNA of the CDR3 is TGTGCCTGGAGTGAACAGAATAGCAATCAGCCCCAGCATTTT. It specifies CAWSEQNSNQPQHF.

Written as DNA, the CDR3 is TGTGCCAGCAGTTTAGATGAATTACAGCCCTACAATGAGCAGTTCTTC. Its translation is CASSLDELQPYNEQFF. The chain has TRBV27 and TRBJ2-1; D call uncertain. The germline V and J ends were trimmed by 2 bases and 2 bases, with 13 bases remaining between them. Germline V gives CDR1 MNHEY, CDR2 SMNVEV (reference sequence). The CDR3 extends over 16 amino acids.

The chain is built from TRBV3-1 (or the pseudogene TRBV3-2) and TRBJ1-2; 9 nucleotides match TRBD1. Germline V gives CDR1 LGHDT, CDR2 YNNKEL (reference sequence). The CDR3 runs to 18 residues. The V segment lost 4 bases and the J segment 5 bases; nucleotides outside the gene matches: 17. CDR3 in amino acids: CASSPRFPTGGSRYGYTF. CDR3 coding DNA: TGTGCCAGCAGCCCCCGATTTCCGACAGGGGGTTCAAGGTATGGCTACACCTTC.

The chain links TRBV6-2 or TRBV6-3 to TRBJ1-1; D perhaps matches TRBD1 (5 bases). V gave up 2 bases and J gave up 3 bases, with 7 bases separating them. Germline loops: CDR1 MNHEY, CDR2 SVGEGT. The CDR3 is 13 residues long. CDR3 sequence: CASSYQGDTEAFF. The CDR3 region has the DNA TGTGCCAGCAGTTACCAAGGGGACACTGAAGCTTTCTTT.

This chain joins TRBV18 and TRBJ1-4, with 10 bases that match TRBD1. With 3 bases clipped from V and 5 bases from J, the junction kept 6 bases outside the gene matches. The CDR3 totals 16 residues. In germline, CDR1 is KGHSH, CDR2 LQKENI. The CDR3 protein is CASSPLAGQGNEKLFF. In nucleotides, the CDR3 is TGTGCCAGCTCACCCCTCGCGGGACAGGGGAATGAAAAACTGTTTTTT. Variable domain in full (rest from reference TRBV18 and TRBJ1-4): NAGVMQNPRHLVRRRGQEARLRCSPMKGHSHVYWYRQLPEEGLKFMVYLQKENIIDESGMPKERFSAEFPKEGPSILRIQQVVRGDSAAYFCASSPLAGQGNEKLFFGSGTQLSVL.

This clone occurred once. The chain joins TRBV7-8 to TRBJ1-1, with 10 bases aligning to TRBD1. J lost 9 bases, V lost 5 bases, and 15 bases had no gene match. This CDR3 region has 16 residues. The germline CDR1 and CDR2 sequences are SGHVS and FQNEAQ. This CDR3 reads CASSHYIPQTGGKAFF. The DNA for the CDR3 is TGTGCCAGCAGCCATTACATCCCGCAGACAGGGGGCAAAGCTTTCTTT.

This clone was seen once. Here the CDR3 DNA reads TGTGCCAGTACCCTACCCGGACAGAGCAATTCACCCCTCCACTTT. Its protein is CASTLPGQSNSPLHF. The chain has TRBV19 and TRBJ1-6; maybe TRBD1 (6 bases). The CDR3 is 15 residues long. The V end lost 7 bases, the J end lost 7 bases, and 17 bases lay between the germline ends. The germline CDR1 and CDR2 sequences are LNHDA and SQIVND (reference sequence).

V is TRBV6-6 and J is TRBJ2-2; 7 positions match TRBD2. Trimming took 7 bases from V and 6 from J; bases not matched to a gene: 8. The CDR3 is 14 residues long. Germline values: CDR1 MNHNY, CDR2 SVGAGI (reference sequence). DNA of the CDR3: TGTGCCAGCATCGTGGGCGGGGGAGCCGGGGAGCTGTTTTTT. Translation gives CASIVGGGAGELFF.

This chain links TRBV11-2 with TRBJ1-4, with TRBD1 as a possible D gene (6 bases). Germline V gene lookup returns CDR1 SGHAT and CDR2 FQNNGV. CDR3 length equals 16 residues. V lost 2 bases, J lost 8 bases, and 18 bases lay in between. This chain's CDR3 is CASSLRPAGEGEKLFF. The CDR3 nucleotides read TGTGCCAGCAGCTTACGTCCTGCAGGGGAGGGGGAAAAACTGTTTTTT. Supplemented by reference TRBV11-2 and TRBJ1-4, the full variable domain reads EAGVAQSPRYKIIEKRQSVAFWCNPISGHATLYWYQQILGQGPKLLIQFQNNGVVDDSQLPKDRFSAERLKGVDSTLKIQPAKLEDSAVYLCASSLRPAGEGEKLFFGSGTQLSVL.

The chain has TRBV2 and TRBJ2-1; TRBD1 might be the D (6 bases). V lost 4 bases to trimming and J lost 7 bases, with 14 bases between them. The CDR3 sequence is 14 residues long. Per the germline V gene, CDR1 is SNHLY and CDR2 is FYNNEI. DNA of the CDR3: TGTGCCAGCAGTGTCCGGGACATAGGGAATGAGCAGTTCTTC. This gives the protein CASSVRDIGNEQFF.

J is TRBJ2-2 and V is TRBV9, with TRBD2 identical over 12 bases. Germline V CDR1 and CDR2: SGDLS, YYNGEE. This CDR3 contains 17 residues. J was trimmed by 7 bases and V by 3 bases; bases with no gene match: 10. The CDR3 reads CASSATPSGRAIGELFF. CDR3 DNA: TGTGCCAGCAGCGCAACCCCTAGCGGGAGGGCGATCGGGGAGCTGTTTTTT.

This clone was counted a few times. CDR3 coding DNA: TGTGCCAGCAGTTACAGAGGGGGCGGAAGTCAGCCCCAGCATTTT. It yields the protein CASSYRGGGSQPQHF. V gene TRBV6-5 combines with J gene TRBJ1-5, with 7 bases fitting TRBD1. The CDR3 runs to 15 residues. Per germline, CDR1 MNHEY and CDR2 SVGAGI. The V segment lost 2 bases and the J segment 6 bases; nucleotides outside the gene matches: 7.

The CDR3 sequence: CASSDRVDGNSPLHF. The CDR3 DNA is TGTGCCAGCTCAGACAGGGTAGATGGTAATTCACCCCTCCACTTT. This chain uses TRBV18 with TRBJ1-6; 7 nucleotides line up with TRBD1. CDR3 length: 15 amino acids. Germline V gene lookup returns CDR1 KGHSH and CDR2 LQKENI. V lost 5 bases and J lost 6; bases outside the gene matches: 7.

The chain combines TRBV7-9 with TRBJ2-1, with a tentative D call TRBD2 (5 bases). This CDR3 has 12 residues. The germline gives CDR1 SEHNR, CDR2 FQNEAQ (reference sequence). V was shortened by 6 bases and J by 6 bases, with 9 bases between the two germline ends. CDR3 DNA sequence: TGTGCCAGCAGTCTAGCACGCAATGAGCAGTTCTTC. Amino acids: CASSLARNEQFF.

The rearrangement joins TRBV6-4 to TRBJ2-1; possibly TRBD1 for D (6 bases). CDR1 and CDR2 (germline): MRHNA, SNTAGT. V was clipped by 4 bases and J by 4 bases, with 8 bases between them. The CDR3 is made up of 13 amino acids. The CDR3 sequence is CASSGGLYNEQFF. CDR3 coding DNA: TGTGCCAGCAGTGGGGGGCTGTACAATGAGCAGTTCTTC.

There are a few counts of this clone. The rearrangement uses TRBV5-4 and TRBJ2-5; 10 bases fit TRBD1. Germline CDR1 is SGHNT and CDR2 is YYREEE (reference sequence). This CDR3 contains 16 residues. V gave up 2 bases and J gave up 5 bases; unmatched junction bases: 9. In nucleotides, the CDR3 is TGTGCCAGCAGCTTAGGGACAGGGGTATTACGGGAGACCCAGTACTTC. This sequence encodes CASSLGTGVLRETQYF.